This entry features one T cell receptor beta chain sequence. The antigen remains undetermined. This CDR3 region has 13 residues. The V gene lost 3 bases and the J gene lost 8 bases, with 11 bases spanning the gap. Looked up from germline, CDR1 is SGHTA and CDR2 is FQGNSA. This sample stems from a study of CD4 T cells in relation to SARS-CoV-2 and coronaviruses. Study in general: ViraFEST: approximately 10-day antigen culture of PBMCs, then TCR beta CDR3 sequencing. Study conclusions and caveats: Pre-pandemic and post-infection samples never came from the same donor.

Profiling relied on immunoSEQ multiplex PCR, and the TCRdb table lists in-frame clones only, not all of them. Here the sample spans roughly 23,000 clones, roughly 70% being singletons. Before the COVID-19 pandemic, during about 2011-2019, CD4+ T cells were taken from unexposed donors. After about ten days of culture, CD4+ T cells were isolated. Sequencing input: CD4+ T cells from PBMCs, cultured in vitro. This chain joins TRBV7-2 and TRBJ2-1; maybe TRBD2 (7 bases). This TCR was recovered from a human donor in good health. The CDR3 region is CASSFREGDEQFF. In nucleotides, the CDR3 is TGTGCCAGCAGCTTCAGGGAGGGGGATGAGCAGTTCTTC.